The 25 T cell receptor beta chains listed next were all sequenced from one sample in a study of T cells in Graves' hyperthyroidism and ophthalmopathy. Amplification targeted TCR beta CDR3 regions from RNA transcripts. TCR CDR3 regions were first amplified by RT-PCR with HTBI primers. TCRdb reprocessed the multiplex PCR reads with MiXCR, giving one entry per CDR3 protein. The table has around 280,000 distinct CDR3 sequences, approximately 15% seen once. Sequencing was performed on blood. The receptors here all came from a woman aged 40 to 50 with Graves' hyperthyroidism.

This clonotype appeared many times. The gene calls are TRBV6-4 and TRBJ1-1, with a weak D call TRBD1 (5 bases). Germline CDR1 reads MRHNA; CDR2 reads SNTAGT. The CDR3 runs 14 residues. Trimming pared 5 bases from V and 4 bases from J, leaving 14 bases between. The CDR3 loop reads CASSRDSGVTEAFF. For the CDR3, the DNA is TGTGCCAGCAGTCGGGACTCCGGGGTCACTGAAGCTTTCTTT.

This clonotype was counted ten times or more. This chain joins TRBV28 and TRBJ2-7, with a possible D match to TRBD1 (6 bases). The CDR3 runs to 13 residues. Germline lookup yields CDR1 MDHEN and CDR2 SYDVKM. Trimming removed 6 bases at V and 4 bases at J, with 13 bases between. CDR3 bases: TGTGCCAGCAGCCTTGGACAGAATTACGAGCAGTACTTC. Translation gives CASSLGQNYEQYF.

Remarks on this clonotype: A read error may be the cause here, since a much bigger clone is one base away. CDR3 sequence: CASSTGASPGNTIYF. The CDR3, as DNA: TGTGCCAGCAGTACGGGGGCAAGCCCTGGAAACACCATATATTTT. The genes are TRBV12-3 or TRBV12-4 and TRBJ1-3; a possible D gene is TRBD1 (6 bases). Trimming removed 5 bases at V and 2 bases at J, with 13 bases between. The CDR3 covers 15 residues.

This clonotype was counted many times. The rearrangement joins TRBV7-6 to TRBJ2-1, with 9 bases identical to TRBD2. Germline CDR1 SGHVS, CDR2 FNYEAQ. The trim removed 2 bases at V and 5 bases at J, leaving 7 bases unmatched. CDR3 length equals 16 residues. The CDR3 bases are TGTGCCAGCAGCTTACGAGGACTAGCGCAAAACAATGAGCAGTTCTTC. It translates to CASSLRGLAQNNEQFF. The whole variable domain, filled in from reference TRBV7-6 and TRBJ2-1, reads GAGVSQSPRYKVTKRGQDVALRCDPISGHVSLYWYRQALGQGPEFLTYFNYEAQQDKSGLPNDRFSAERPEGSISTLTIQRTEQRDSAMYRCASSLRGLAQNNEQFFGPGTRLTVL.

This clonotype was counted ten times or more. J is TRBJ1-2 and V is TRBV6-1; no clear D gene. This CDR3 is 13 amino acids long. Trimming removed 5 bases from V and 2 bases from J, with 9 bases in between. Germline V gives CDR1 MNHNS, CDR2 SASEGT. In DNA form, the CDR3 reads TGTGCCAGCAGTTATGCCCAAAACTATGGCTACACCTTC. Translation: CASSYAQNYGYTF.

This clonotype was seen many times. This chain links TRBV20-1 with TRBJ2-7; the match to TRBD2 covers 14 bases. V was pared by 0 bases and J by 6 bases, with 1 base of the junction left unmatched. Germline V gene lookup returns CDR1 DFQATT and CDR2 SNEGSKA (reference sequence). This CDR3 is built from 14 residues. CDR3 coding DNA: TGCAGTGCTAGAGATGGACTAGCGGGAGGCGAGCAGTACTTC. It is translated as CSARDGLAGGEQYF.

With regard to this clonotype: It may be a read error: a sequence one base away is much more abundant. This rearrangement joins TRBV6-6 to TRBJ1-1; D is unclear. CDR1 is MNHNY, CDR2 SVGAGI, per germline (reference sequence). The length of the CDR3 is 14 residues. CDR3 in DNA: TGTGCCAACAGTTACTCAGCAGTGAACACTGAAGCTTTCTTT. It translates to CANSYSAVNTEAFF.

This clonotype appeared a few times. The chain has TRBV20-1 and TRBJ2-2; 13 bases fit TRBD2. The CDR3 is 17 amino acids. V shed 1 base and J 2 bases; nucleotides not matched to a gene: 4. Germline V CDR1 and CDR2: DFQATT, SNEGSKA (reference sequence). This chain's CDR3 is CSARVLAGGPNTGELFF. DNA for the CDR3: TGCAGTGCTAGAGTACTAGCGGGAGGGCCCAACACCGGGGAGCTGTTTTTT.

There are a few counts of this clonotype. The V call is TRBV12-3 or TRBV12-4, the J call TRBJ2-1; D not certain. V lost 2 bases, J lost 6 bases, and 14 bases lay in between. The CDR3 sequence is 15 residues long. CDR3 amino acids: CASSLRSDSRNEQFF. DNA for the CDR3: TGTGCCAGCAGTTTAAGGTCAGATTCCCGCAATGAGCAGTTCTTC.

The table lists this clonotype with many counts. This chain joins TRBV6-4 and TRBJ2-3; the D gene is possibly TRBD1 (6 bases). Germline assignment: CDR1 MRHNA and CDR2 SNTAGT. This CDR3 is 14 amino acids long. With 8 bases removed from V and 1 base from J, the gap between germline ends came to 13 bases. This CDR3 reads CASPQGAGTDTQYF. The CDR3 nucleotides read TGTGCCAGCCCACAGGGAGCGGGCACAGATACGCAGTATTTT.

This clonotype was detected many times. The chain joins TRBV12-3 or TRBV12-4 to TRBJ2-1, with TRBD2 matching 7 bases. CDR3 length: 14 amino acids. After removal of 8 bases from V and 4 bases from J, the junction contained 8 bases not matched to a gene. DNA for the CDR3: TGTGCCAGCCGAGCACGCGGGAGTTACAATGAGCAGTTCTTC. This encodes CASRARGSYNEQFF.

This clonotype was counted many times. V is TRBV27 and J is TRBJ1-2; a possible D gene is TRBD1 (5 bases). The V gene's germline CDR1 is MNHEY and CDR2 SMNVEV (reference sequence). Trimming pared 7 bases from V and 4 bases from J, leaving 28 bases between. CDR3 length: 18 residues. The CDR3 region is CASTPRFGGTMGIYGYTF. CDR3 coding DNA: TGTGCCAGCACTCCACGTTTTGGGGGTACTATGGGGATCTATGGCTACACCTTC.

This clonotype was seen many times. The CDR3 coding sequence is TGCAGTGCTAGAGATCGAGGGGCCCGAGCGCTCTACGAGCAGTACTTC. As protein: CSARDRGARALYEQYF. This rearrangement joins TRBV20-1 to TRBJ2-7; D is tentatively TRBD1 or TRBD2 (5 bases each). The CDR3 has 16 residues. CDR1 is DFQATT, CDR2 SNEGSKA, per germline (reference sequence). V was shortened by 0 bases and J by 3 bases, with 18 bases between the two germline ends.

This clonotype was observed many times. The V gene is TRBV28, the J gene TRBJ2-1; D gene unclear. Trimming removed 0 bases from V and 4 bases from J, with 10 bases in between. This CDR3 spans 15 amino acids. Germline loops: CDR1 MDHEN, CDR2 SYDVKM. The CDR3 DNA is TGTGCCAGCAGTTTATGGGCGGAGAGTTACAATGAGCAGTTCTTC. Its protein product is CASSLWAESYNEQFF. The full variable domain, in which reference TRBV28 and TRBJ2-1 provide the parts outside the CDR3, is DVKVTQSSRYLVKRTGEKVFLECVQDMDHENMFWYRQDPGLGLRLIYFSYDVKMKEKGDIPEGYSVSREKKERFSLILESASTNQTSMYLCASSLWAESYNEQFFGPGTRLTVL.

This clonotype showed up many times. The rearrangement uses TRBV10-3 and TRBJ2-5; D might be TRBD2 (6 bases). Trimming removed 6 bases at V and 5 bases at J, with 16 bases between. Germline CDR1 ENHRY, CDR2 SYGVKD. CDR3 size: 14 residues. The CDR3 here is CAIRGGSRTETQYF. The CDR3 DNA is TGTGCCATCAGGGGGGGTTCTAGAACGGAGACCCAGTACTTC.

This chain links TRBV6-9 with TRBJ2-1; D not resolved. Germline V gene data show CDR1 as MNHGY and CDR2 as SVAAGI. V was trimmed by 5 bases and J by 7 bases, leaving 12 bases between them. The CDR3 has 13 amino acids. This CDR3 is CASSIRIANEQFF. Here the CDR3 DNA reads TGTGCCAGCAGTATCCGGATAGCAAATGAGCAGTTCTTC.

This clonotype was seen repeatedly, ten times or more. The chain links TRBV27 to TRBJ2-3; D call uncertain. The V gene's germline CDR1 is MNHEY and CDR2 SMNVEV (reference sequence). The CDR3 covers 14 residues. Trimming cost V 0 bases and J 5 bases, with 9 bases left between them. CDR3 bases: TGTGCCAGCAGTTTATCGAGTTCGGGAGATACGCAGTATTTT. The encoded protein is CASSLSSSGDTQYF.

This clonotype was counted ten times or more. A much larger clone differs from this one at a single base, so this may be a read error. J is TRBJ2-7 and V is TRBV28; D not certain. The germline CDR1 and CDR2 sequences are MDHEN and SYDVKM. The CDR3 consists of 11 residues. The CDR3 is CASTSNYGQYF. The CDR3 coding sequence is TGTGCCAGCACCTCAAACTACGGGCAGTACTTC. Full variable domain (remainder filled in from reference TRBV28 and TRBJ2-7): DVKVTQSSRYLVKRTGEKVFLECVQDMDHENMFWYRQDPGLGLRLIYFSYDVKMKEKGDIPEGYSVSREKKERFSLILESASTNQTSMYLCASTSNYGQYFGPGTRLTVT.

This clonotype was counted ten times or more. This chain uses TRBV28 with TRBJ1-3; no clear D gene. The length of the CDR3 is 15 residues. Looked up from germline, CDR1 is MDHEN and CDR2 is SYDVKM. V shed 1 base and J shed 0 bases, with 7 bases lying between them. In DNA, the CDR3 is TGTGCCAGCAGTTTATCACGCCACTCTGGAAACACCATATATTTT. It yields the protein CASSLSRHSGNTIYF.

This chain links TRBV15 with TRBJ2-5; either TRBD1 or TRBD2 may fit D (6 bases each). V was shortened by 3 bases and J by 14 bases, with 16 bases between the two germline ends. The CDR3 totals 12 residues. Germline V gives CDR1 LNHNV, CDR2 YYDKDF (reference sequence). The CDR3 here is CATSSSQGRRYF. CDR3 coding DNA: TGTGCCACCAGCAGCTCGCAGGGGAGGCGTTACTTC.

This clonotype came up many times. The chain uses TRBV3-1 and TRBJ2-7; TRBD2 matches at 8 bases. The V gene end was trimmed by 7 bases and the J gene end by 4 bases; junction bases not matched to a gene: 3. Germline CDR1 and CDR2: LGHDT and YNNKEL (reference sequence). CDR3 length: 12 amino acids. The CDR3 loop reads CASNRGGYEQYF. CDR3 nucleotides: TGTGCCAGCAACCGGGGGGGATACGAGCAGTACTTC.

This clonotype was counted ten times or more. The gene calls are TRBV6-4 and TRBJ2-7; possibly TRBD2 for D (5 bases). Germline V lookup: CDR1 MRHNA, CDR2 SNTAGT. The CDR3 is 14 residues long. V was trimmed by 4 bases and J by 2 bases, leaving 12 bases between them. For the CDR3, the DNA is TGTGCCAGCAGTGTTTCCTGGGAGCCCTACGAGCAGTACTTC. Translated, it gives CASSVSWEPYEQYF.

This clonotype was recorded many times. This sequence joins TRBV27 and TRBJ2-1, with unresolved D. V gave up 3 bases and J gave up 8 bases, with 8 bases separating them. The CDR3 contains 12 residues. The germline gives CDR1 MNHEY, CDR2 SMNVEV (reference sequence). This chain's CDR3 is CASSFIADEQFF. CDR3 nucleotides: TGTGCCAGCAGTTTTATTGCGGATGAGCAGTTCTTC.

This clonotype was counted ten times or more. The V and J genes are TRBV28 and TRBJ1-1; TRBD1 agrees at 8 bases. The V and J ends lost 2 bases and 4 bases, in that order; junction bases with no gene match: 12. The CDR3 covers 17 residues. Germline CDR1 MDHEN, CDR2 SYDVKM. CDR3 bases: TGTGCCAGCAGTTTAGCCGAGACAGGGGTAGCTCTCACTGAAGCTTTCTTT. It translates to CASSLAETGVALTEAFF. Full variable domain (missing parts from reference TRBV28 and TRBJ1-1): DVKVTQSSRYLVKRTGEKVFLECVQDMDHENMFWYRQDPGLGLRLIYFSYDVKMKEKGDIPEGYSVSREKKERFSLILESASTNQTSMYLCASSLAETGVALTEAFFGQGTRLTVV.

This clonotype has a handful of counts. The chain combines TRBV6-6 with TRBJ2-1; 14 nucleotides agree with TRBD2. This CDR3 is built from 18 residues. Trimming removed 0 bases from V and 8 bases from J; junction bases left unmatched: 9. Germline V gives CDR1 MNHNY, CDR2 SVGAGI (reference sequence). CDR3 loop: CASSYSTSGTSGSDEQFF. The CDR3 bases are TGTGCCAGCAGTTACTCGACCTCCGGGACTAGCGGGAGCGATGAGCAGTTCTTC.